This T cell receptor beta chain was captured by sequencing in a study of human T cells and chemical hapten exposure. For the study at large: Patients additionally received therapeutic doses of diphenylcyclopropenone on the scalp once a week, and this continued throughout the roughly 25-week study.

This clonotype was detected a few times. Time point reported: patch test 2, 6 weeks after DPC sensitization. This sample's treatment: therapeutic diphenylcyclopropenone sensitization with weekly scalp DPC. It was the library that attached unique molecular identifiers to individual cDNA molecules. In the original workflow: Samples held a median of around 92,000 TCRs, range roughly 20,000–750,000. TCRdb analysed the RACE reads with MiXCR anew, one entry per CDR3 protein. The V and J calls shown here were made by TCRdb, not taken from the authors' results. The profile shows 350,000 to 400,000 distinct CDR3 sequences, around 6% of them singletons. Germline trimming cut 0 bases from V and 6 bases from J; bases unmatched to any gene: 9. This CDR3 is built from 17 residues. Germline lookup yields CDR1 SGHVS and CDR2 FNYEAQ.

This sequence joins TRBV7-6 and TRBJ2-2; 8 bases map to TRBD1. This clonotype was sampled from a woman in her late teens or twenties with alopecia areata. Some clones in this sample may be carry-over from other donors' samples. Sequences were derived from whole blood, sampled in connection with sensitization to the hapten diphenylcyclopropenone (DPC). The CDR3 DNA follows: TGTGCCAGCAGCTTAGCGCCGAGTGGACAGGGTCCCGGGGAGCTGTTTTTT. Amino acid sequence: CASSLAPSGQGPGELFF.